This T cell receptor beta chain was sequenced for a study of cytomegalovirus exposure and HLA in healthy donors. Study observations and caveats: CMV antigen specificity was confirmed in vitro for a few CMV-associated chains. Several of the most significant clusters were apparently associated with common viral pathogens in a later analysis. Published work reported that the classifier diagnosed cytomegalovirus status with high specificity and sensitivity. Most TCRs appeared rarely, but some public TCRs recurred in many donors.

Regarding this clone: Its specificity is not known.

The length of the CDR3 is 13 residues. The V gene's germline CDR1 is KGHSH and CDR2 LQKENI. V was trimmed by 8 bases and J by 10 bases, leaving 19 bases between them. Primers included in the PCR were 60 Vbeta and 13 Jbeta primers. TCRdb keeps only in-frame clones here, not all; method: immunoSEQ multiplex PCR. The sample includes about 160,000 clones, 80% to 90% of them seen just once. The origin of this receptor is a man between 18 and 29 years old in good health and CMV-seropositive. This chain connects TRBV18 to TRBJ2-3, with D possibly being TRBD1 (6 bases). The specimen was PBMCs. The CDR3 DNA reads TGTGCCAGCAGACAGGACAGAGGATACGCGCAGTATTTT. It yields the protein CASRQDRGYAQYF.